The clone carrying this T cell receptor (beta chain) was detected only a few times. The antigen remains unidentified. This entry comes from a study of blood T cells in healthy people across ages. Study-wide findings and caveats: A roughly linear age-dependent decrease characterized TCR beta diversity per million T cells.

Alongside a J-beta primer mix, a sample-barcoded 5' primer served in a second PCR lasting about 6 to 11 cycles. In TCRdb, the 5' RACE reads were re-called with MiXCR into one record per CDR3 protein. The sample lists around 1.7 million distinct CDR3 sequences, roughly 28% occurring once. This CDR3 spans 14 amino acids. V was cut by 0 bases and J by 4 bases, with 9 bases left in between. Germline loops: CDR1 SGHAT, CDR2 FQNNGV. The sequenced material came from blood. The source is a woman aged 30 to 39 in good health. This chain joins TRBV11-2 and TRBJ1-2, with D possibly matching TRBD1 (6 bases). The CDR3 nucleotides read TGTGCCAGCAGCTTAGATCAGGGGACCTATGGCTACACCTTC. Amino acids: CASSLDQGTYGYTF.